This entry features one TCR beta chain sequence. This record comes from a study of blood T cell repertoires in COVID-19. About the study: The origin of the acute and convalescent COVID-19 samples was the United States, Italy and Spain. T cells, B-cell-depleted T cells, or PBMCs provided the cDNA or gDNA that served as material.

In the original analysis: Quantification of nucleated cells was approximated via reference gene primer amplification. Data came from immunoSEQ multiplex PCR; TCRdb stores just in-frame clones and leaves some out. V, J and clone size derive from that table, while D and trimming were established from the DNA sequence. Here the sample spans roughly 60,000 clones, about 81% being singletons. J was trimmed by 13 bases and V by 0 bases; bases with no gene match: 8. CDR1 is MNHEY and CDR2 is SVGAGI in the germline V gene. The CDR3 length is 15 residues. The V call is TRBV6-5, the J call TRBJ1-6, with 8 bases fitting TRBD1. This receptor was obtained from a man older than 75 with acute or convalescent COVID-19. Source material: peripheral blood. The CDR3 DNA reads TGTGCCAGCAGTTACTCGGCCAGGGGGCTAGGGCCCCTCCACTTT. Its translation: CASSYSARGLGPLHF.